The source of this T cell receptor beta chain is a study of T cell responses to AZD1222 COVID-19 vaccine. The study, taken as a whole, reports: The donor cohort was predominantly white British with a female majority, and clonal diversity may have been underestimated.

Regarding this clone: What it recognizes is unknown.

Clones were sequenced by immunoSEQ multiplex PCR, and TCRdb holds only the in-frame ones, with some missing. This sample has about 140,000 clones; roughly 90% occur once, and the top ten carry 1.9%. Trimming pared 8 bases from V and 4 bases from J, leaving 18 bases between. This CDR3 is 14 amino acids long. The germline CDR1 and CDR2 sequences are GTSNPN and SVGIG (reference sequence). The clonotype was recovered from an adult in good health. The chain recombines TRBV30 with TRBJ2-1; possible D gene TRBD1, 6 bases. The source material was peripheral blood, sampled on day 0 of AZD1222 vaccination. CDR3 sequence reads: CAHRDRRSYNEQFF. Here the CDR3 DNA reads TGTGCCCACAGGGACCGGAGGTCTTACAATGAGCAGTTCTTC.